Detailed here is one T cell receptor beta chain. As yet, its antigen is unknown. This entry belongs to a study of T cell responses to AZD1222 COVID-19 vaccine. Study details: Second doses that came at about 4 or about 12 weeks were put together. Study-wide results and caveats: Reportedly, close to half of spike-specific TCRs are directed against unmutated variant regions. The study identified only six AZD1222 recipients as seropositive at baseline.

Repertoires were generated with immunoSEQ multiplex PCR, while TCRdb's copy carries only in-frame clones and drops some. In the table there are 150,000 to 200,000 clones, 80% to 90% of which are singletons. This CDR3 is built from 14 residues. Germline CDR1 reads SGHAT; CDR2 reads FQNNGV. Trimming stripped 0 bases from V and 3 bases from J, with 8 bases between. The rearrangement links TRBV11-2 to TRBJ1-2; no definite D call. The receptor was isolated from an adult in good health. Sequences were derived from peripheral blood, sampled on day 0 of AZD1222 vaccination. CDR3 region: CASSLDPDHYGYTF. CDR3 coding DNA: TGTGCCAGCAGCTTAGATCCTGATCACTATGGCTACACCTTC.